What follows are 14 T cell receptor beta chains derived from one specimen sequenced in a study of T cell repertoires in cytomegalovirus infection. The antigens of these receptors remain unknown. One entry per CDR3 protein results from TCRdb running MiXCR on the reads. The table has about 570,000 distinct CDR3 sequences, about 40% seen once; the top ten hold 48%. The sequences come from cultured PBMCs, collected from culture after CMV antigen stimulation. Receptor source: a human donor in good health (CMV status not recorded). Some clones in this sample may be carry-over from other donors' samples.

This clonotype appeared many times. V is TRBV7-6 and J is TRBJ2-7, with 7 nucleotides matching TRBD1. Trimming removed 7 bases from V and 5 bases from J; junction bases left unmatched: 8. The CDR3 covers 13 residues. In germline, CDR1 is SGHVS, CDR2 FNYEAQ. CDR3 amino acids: CASISSGGHEQYF. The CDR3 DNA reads TGTGCCAGCATCTCCTCAGGGGGACACGAGCAGTACTTC.

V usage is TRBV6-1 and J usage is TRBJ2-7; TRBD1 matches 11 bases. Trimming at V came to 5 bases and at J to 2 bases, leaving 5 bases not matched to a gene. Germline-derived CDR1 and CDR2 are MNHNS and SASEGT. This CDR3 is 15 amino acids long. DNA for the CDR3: TGTGCCAGCAGTTACCAGGGACAGGGGGCCTACGAGCAGTACTTC. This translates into CASSYQGQGAYEQYF.

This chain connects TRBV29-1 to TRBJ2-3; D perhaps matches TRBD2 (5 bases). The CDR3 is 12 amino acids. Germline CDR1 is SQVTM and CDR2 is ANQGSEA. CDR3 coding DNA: TGCAGTTTGGGAGTTTCCGCAGATACGCAGTATTTT. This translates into CSLGVSADTQYF.

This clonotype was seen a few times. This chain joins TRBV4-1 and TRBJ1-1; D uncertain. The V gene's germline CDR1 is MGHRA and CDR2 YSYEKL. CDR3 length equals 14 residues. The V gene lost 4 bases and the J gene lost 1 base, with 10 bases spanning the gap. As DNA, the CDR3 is TGCGCCAGCAGCCTAGGGTTTGCGAACACTGAAGCTTTCTTT. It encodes CASSLGFANTEAFF.

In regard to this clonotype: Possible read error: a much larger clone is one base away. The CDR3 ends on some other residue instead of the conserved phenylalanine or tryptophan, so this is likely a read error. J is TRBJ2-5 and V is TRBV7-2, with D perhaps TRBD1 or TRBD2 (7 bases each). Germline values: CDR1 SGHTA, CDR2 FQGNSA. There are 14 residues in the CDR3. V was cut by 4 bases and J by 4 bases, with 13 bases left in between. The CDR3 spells CASSSRRGGETQYL. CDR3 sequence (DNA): TGTGCCAGCAGCTCCCGCAGGGGGGGAGAGACCCAGTACTTG.

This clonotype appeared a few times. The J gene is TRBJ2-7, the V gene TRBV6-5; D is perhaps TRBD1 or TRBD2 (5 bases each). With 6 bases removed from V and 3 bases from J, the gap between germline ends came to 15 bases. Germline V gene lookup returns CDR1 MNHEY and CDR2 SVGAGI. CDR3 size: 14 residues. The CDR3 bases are TGTGCCAGCAGCCTCCGGGACCCTTACTACGAGCAGTACTTC. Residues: CASSLRDPYYEQYF.

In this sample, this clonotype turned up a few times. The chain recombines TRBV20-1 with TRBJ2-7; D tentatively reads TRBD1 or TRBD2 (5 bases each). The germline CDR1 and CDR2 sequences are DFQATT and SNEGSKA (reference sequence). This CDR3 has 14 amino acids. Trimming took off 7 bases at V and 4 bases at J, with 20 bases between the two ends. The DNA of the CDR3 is TGCAGTGGCATAATCCCGGGACGGAGGTACGAGCAGTACTTC. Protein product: CSGIIPGRRYEQYF.

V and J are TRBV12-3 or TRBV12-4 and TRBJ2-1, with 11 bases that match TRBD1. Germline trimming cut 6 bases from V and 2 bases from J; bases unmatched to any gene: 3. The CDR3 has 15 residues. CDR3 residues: CASRQGQGAYNEQFF. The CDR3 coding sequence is TGTGCCAGCAGGCAGGGACAGGGGGCCTACAATGAGCAGTTCTTC.

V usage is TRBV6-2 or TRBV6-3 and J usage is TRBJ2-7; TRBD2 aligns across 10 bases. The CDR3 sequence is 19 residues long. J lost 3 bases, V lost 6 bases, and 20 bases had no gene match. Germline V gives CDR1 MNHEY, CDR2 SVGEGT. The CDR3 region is CASSYPGLAVRGVGYEQYF. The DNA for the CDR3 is TGTGCCAGCAGCTACCCCGGACTAGCGGTGCGCGGAGTCGGCTACGAGCAGTACTTC.

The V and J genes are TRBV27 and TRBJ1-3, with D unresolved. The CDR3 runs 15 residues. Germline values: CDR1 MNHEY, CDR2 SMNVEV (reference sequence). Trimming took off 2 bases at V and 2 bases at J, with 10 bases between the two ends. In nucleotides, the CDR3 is TGTGCCAGCAGTTTAGCGGGGAATCCTGGAAACACCATATATTTT. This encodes CASSLAGNPGNTIYF.

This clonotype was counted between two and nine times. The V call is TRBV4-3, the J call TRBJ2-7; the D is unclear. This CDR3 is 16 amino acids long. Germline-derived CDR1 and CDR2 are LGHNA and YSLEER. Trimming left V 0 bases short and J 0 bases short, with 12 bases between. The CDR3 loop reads CASSQDRPGYSYEQYF. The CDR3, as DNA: TGCGCCAGCAGCCAAGATAGGCCAGGATACTCCTACGAGCAGTACTTC.

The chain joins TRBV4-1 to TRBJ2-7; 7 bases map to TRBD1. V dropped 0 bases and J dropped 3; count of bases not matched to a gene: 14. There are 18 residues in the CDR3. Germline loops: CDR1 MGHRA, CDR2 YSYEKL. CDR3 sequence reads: CASSQDPEVRGRLYEQYF. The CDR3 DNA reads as TGCGCCAGCAGCCAAGATCCCGAGGTGAGGGGGCGCCTCTACGAGCAGTACTTC.

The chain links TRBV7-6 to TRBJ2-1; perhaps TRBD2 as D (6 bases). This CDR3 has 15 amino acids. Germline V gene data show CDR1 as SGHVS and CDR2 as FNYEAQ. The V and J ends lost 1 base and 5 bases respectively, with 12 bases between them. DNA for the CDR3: TGTGCCAGCAGCTTAGTGTCTTCGGGGGACAATGAGCAGTTCTTC. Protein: CASSLVSSGDNEQFF.

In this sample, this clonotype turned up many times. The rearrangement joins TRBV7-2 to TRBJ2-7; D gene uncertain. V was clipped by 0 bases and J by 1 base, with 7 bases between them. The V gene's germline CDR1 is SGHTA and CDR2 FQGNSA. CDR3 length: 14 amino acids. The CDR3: CASSLAGQSYEQYF. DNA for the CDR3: TGTGCCAGCAGCTTAGCCGGCCAGTCCTACGAGCAGTACTTC.